The 4 T cell receptor beta chains given below trace back to one sample, sequenced in a study of blood T cell repertoires in COVID-19. Only in-frame clones appear in the TCRdb table, and some are missing; sequencing was by immunoSEQ multiplex PCR. The table includes 200,000 to 300,000 clones, about nine tenths detected once. The sample was PBMCs or T cells enriched from blood (not recorded which). These receptors originate from a woman aged 18-29 years who had recovered from COVID-19.

V and J are TRBV19 and TRBJ1-1; D perhaps matches TRBD1 (6 bases). The CDR3 is 13 residues long. The germline CDR1 and CDR2 sequences are LNHDA and SQIVND (reference sequence). V was trimmed by 5 bases and J by 3 bases, leaving 10 bases between them. CDR3 sequence: CASSPDRYTEAFF. CDR3 bases: TGTGCCAGTAGTCCCGACAGGTACACTGAAGCTTTCTTT. The full variable domain, with the rest looked up from reference TRBV19 and TRBJ1-1, is DGGITQSPKYLFRKEGQNVTLSCEQNLNHDAMYWYRQDPGQGLRLIYYSQIVNDFQKGDIAEGYSVSREKKESFPLTVTSAQKNPTAFYLCASSPDRYTEAFFGQGTRLTVV.

This clone was seen more than once but under ten times. The gene calls are TRBV5-1 and TRBJ2-7, with D possibly being TRBD2 (5 bases). Germline CDR1 is SGHRS and CDR2 is YFSETQ. V lost 5 bases and J lost 2, with 8 bases in between. This CDR3 is 12 amino acids long. CDR3 amino acids: CASRSGAYEQYF. In DNA, the CDR3 is TGCGCCAGCAGGTCCGGGGCCTACGAGCAGTACTTC.

The chain links TRBV7-8 to TRBJ2-7, with TRBD2 matching 13 bases. This CDR3 has 16 residues. V lost 2 bases, J lost 4 bases, and 5 bases stayed unmatched. Germline CDR1 SGHVS, CDR2 FQNEAQ. In DNA, the CDR3 is TGTGCCAGCAGCTTACGGACTAGCGGGAGAAAATACGAGCAGTACTTC. Its protein product is CASSLRTSGRKYEQYF.

This sequence joins TRBV28 and TRBJ2-3; 7 nucleotides line up with TRBD1. The CDR3 runs to 16 residues. Germline CDR1 reads MDHEN; CDR2 reads SYDVKM. J gave up 0 bases and V 5 bases, and 8 bases lay outside the gene matches. Here the CDR3 reads CASSTIGGGSTDTQYF. Written as DNA, the CDR3 is TGTGCCAGCAGTACCATAGGGGGCGGGAGCACAGATACGCAGTATTTT.